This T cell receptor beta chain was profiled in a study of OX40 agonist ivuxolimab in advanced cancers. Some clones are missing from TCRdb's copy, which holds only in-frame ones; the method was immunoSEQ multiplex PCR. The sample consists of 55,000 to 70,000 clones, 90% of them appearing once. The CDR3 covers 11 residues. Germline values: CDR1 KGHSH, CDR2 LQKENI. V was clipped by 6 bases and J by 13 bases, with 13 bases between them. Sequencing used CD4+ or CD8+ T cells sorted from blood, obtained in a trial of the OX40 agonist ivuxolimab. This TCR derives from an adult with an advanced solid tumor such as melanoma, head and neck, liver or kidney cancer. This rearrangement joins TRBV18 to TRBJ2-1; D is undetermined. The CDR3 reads CASSPTGSQFF. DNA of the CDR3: TGTGCCAGCTCCCCGACGGGTTCCCAGTTCTTC.